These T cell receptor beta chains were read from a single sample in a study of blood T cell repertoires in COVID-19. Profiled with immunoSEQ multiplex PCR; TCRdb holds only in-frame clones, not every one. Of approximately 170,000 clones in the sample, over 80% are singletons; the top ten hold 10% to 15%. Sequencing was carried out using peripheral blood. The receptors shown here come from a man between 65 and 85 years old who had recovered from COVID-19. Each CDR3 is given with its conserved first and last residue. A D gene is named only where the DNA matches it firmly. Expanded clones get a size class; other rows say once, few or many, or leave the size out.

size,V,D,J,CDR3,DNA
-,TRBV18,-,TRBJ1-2,CASSPPRAGDGYTF,TGTGCCAGCTCACCACCTAGGGCAGGGGATGGCTACACCTTC
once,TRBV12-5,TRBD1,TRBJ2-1,CASGNGGQSYNEQFF,TGTGCTAGTGGCAATGGGGGACAGTCCTACAATGAGCAGTTCTTC
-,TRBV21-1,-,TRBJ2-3,CASSKKRDPSTDTQYF,TGTGCCAGCAGCAAAAAGCGGGACCCCAGCACAGATACGCAGTATTTT
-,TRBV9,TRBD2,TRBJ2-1,CASSVAPGGRVYNEQFF,TGTGCCAGCAGCGTAGCTCCGGGGGGGCGAGTCTACAATGAGCAGTTCTTC
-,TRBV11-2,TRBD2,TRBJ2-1,CASSSTMTSGRGEQFF,TGTGCCAGCAGCTCCACTATGACTAGCGGGAGGGGGGAGCAGTTCTTC
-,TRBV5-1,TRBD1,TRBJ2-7,CASRQGQGSEQYF,TGCGCCAGCAGGCAGGGACAGGGTAGCGAGCAGTACTTC
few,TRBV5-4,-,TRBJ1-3,CASSSTGLGNTIYF,TGTGCCAGCAGCTCGACAGGACTTGGAAACACCATATATTTT
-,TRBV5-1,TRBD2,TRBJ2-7,CASSVTGTSGSIEQYF,TGCGCCAGCAGCGTAACCGGGACTAGCGGGAGTATCGAGCAGTACTTC
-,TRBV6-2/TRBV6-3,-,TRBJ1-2,CASSTPDRRNYGYTF,TGTGCCAGCAGTACCCCAGACAGGAGAAACTATGGCTACACCTTC
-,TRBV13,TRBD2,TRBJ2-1,CASSLPGLAGGHNEQFF,TGTGCCAGCAGCTTACCCGGACTAGCGGGAGGGCACAATGAGCAGTTCTTC
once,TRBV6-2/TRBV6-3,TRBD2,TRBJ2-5,CASSYRRLAGVIQETQYF,TGTGCCAGCAGTTACCGTCGACTAGCGGGAGTGATCCAAGAGACCCAGTACTTC
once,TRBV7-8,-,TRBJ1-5,CASSLPENQPQHF,TGTGCCAGCAGCTTACCCGAGAATCAGCCCCAGCATTTT
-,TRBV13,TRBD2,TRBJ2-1,CASSLSFAGGPGVDEQFF,TGTGCCAGCAGCTTAAGTTTTGCGGGAGGGCCGGGGGTGGATGAGCAGTTCTTC
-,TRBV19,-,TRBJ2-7,CASSPEGARRDEQYF,TGTGCCAGTAGTCCCGAGGGAGCACGAAGGGACGAGCAGTACTTC
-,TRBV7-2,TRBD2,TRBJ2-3,CASSTSGRRNNTQYF,TGTGCCAGCAGCACTAGCGGGAGGAGGAATAATACGCAGTATTTT
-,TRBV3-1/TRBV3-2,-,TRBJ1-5,CASSQDELQPQHF,TGTGCCAGCAGCCAAGACGAACTTCAGCCCCAGCATTTT
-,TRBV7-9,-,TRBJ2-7,CASSAVAYEQYF,TGTGCCAGCAGCGCCGTGGCATACGAGCAGTACTTC
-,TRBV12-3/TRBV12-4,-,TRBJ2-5,CASSLSVQETQYF,TGTGCCAGCAGTTTATCGGTACAAGAGACCCAGTACTTC
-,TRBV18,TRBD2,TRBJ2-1,CASSIGLAGGNEQFF,TGTGCCAGCTCGATTGGACTAGCTGGCGGCAATGAGCAGTTCTTC
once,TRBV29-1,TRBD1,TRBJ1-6,CSVADRGGNSPLHF,TGCAGCGTGGCTGACAGGGGTGGTAATTCACCCCTCCACTTT
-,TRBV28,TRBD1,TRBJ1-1,CASSYNRGITEAFF,TGTGCCAGCAGTTACAACAGGGGGATCACTGAAGCTTTCTTT
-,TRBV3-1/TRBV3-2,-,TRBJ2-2,CASSQEADTGELFF,TGTGCCAGCAGCCAAGAGGCAGACACCGGGGAGCTGTTTTTT
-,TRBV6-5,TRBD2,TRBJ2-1,CASSFGTSGEQFF,TGTGCCAGCAGTTTTGGGACTAGCGGAGAGCAGTTCTTC
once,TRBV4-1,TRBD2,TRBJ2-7,CASSPLYAGGPYEQYF,TGCGCCAGCAGCCCCCTCTATGCGGGAGGGCCCTACGAGCAGTACTTC
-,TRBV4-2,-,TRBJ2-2,CASSLRGAPNTGELFF,TGTGCCAGCAGCCTCCGGGGAGCTCCTAACACCGGGGAGCTGTTTTTT
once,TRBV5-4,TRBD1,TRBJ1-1,CASSLGAGQGISTEAFF,TGTGCCAGCAGCTTGGGGGCGGGACAGGGGATAAGTACTGAAGCTTTCTTT
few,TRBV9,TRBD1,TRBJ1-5,CASSLTGGNQPQHF,TGTGCCAGCAGCCTTACAGGGGGCAATCAGCCCCAGCATTTT
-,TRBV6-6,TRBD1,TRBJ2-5,CASRGQGSAETQYF,TGTGCCAGCAGGGGACAGGGGAGCGCAGAGACCCAGTACTTC
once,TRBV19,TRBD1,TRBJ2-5,CASSLGQGLATQYF,TGTGCCAGTAGTCTAGGACAGGGACTGGCGACCCAGTACTTC
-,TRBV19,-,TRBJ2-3,CASSIALLGGTDTQYF,TGTGCCAGTAGTATAGCCCTCCTAGGAGGCACAGATACGCAGTATTTT
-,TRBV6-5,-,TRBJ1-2,CASSRGGHGYGYTF,TGTGCCAGCAGTAGGGGGGGGCACGGCTATGGCTACACCTTC
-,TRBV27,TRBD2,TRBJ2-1,CASKLAGAEQFF,TGTGCCAGCAAACTAGCGGGAGCTGAGCAGTTCTTC
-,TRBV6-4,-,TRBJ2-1,CASSALQGQYNEQFF,TGTGCCAGCAGTGCTTTACAGGGTCAATACAATGAGCAGTTCTTC
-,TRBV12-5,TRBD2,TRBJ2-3,CASGWTSGSWTDTQYF,TGTGCTAGTGGTTGGACTAGCGGGAGTTGGACAGATACGCAGTATTTT
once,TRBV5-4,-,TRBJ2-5,CASSFRGVGETQYF,TGTGCCAGCAGCTTCAGGGGAGTCGGAGAGACCCAGTACTTC
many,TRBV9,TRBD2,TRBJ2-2,CASSVAGLAGLTGELFF,TGTGCCAGCAGCGTAGCTGGACTAGCGGGGCTCACCGGGGAGCTGTTTTTT
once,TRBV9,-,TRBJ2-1,CASSVGGRQGRWNEQFF,TGTGCCAGCAGCGTAGGAGGGCGGCAGGGGCGTTGGAATGAGCAGTTCTTC
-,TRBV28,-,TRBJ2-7,CASSLLQNYEQYF,TGTGCCAGCAGTTTATTACAGAACTACGAGCAGTACTTC
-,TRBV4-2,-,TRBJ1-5,CASSHPDQPQHF,TGTGCCAGCAGCCACCCAGATCAGCCCCAGCATTTT
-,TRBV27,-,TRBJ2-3,CASSKTADTQYF,TGTGCCAGCAGTAAAACAGCAGATACGCAGTATTTT
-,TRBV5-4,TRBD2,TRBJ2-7,CASSFWTSGRDEQYF,TGTGCCAGCAGCTTCTGGACTAGCGGGAGAGACGAGCAGTACTTC
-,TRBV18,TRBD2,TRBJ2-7,CASSPAGSGRNEQYF,TGTGCCAGCTCACCAGCCGGTAGCGGGAGGAACGAGCAGTACTTC
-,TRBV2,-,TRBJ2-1,CASSPPPRGTPYNEQFF,TGTGCCAGCAGCCCACCCCCTCGCGGGACCCCGTACAATGAGCAGTTCTTC
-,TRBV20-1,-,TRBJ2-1,CSALANEQFF,TGCAGTGCTCTAGCCAATGAGCAGTTCTTC
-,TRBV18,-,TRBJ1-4,CASSPTGTPNEKLFF,TGTGCCAGCTCACCTACCGGGACACCAAATGAAAAACTGTTTTTT
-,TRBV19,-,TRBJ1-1,CASSIWTGRNTEAFF,TGTGCCAGTAGTATTTGGACCGGGAGAAACACTGAAGCTTTCTTT
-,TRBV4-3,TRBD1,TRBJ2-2,CASSQEGNRGRTGELFF,TGCGCCAGCAGCCAAGAAGGCAACAGGGGGCGAACCGGGGAGCTGTTTTTT
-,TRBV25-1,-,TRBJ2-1,CATQEVLHEQFF,TGTGCCACCCAGGAAGTTCTCCATGAGCAGTTCTTC
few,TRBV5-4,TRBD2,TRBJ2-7,CASSSPGTSATYEQYF,TGTGCCAGCAGCTCACCGGGGACTAGCGCTACCTACGAGCAGTACTTC